Below, one T cell receptor beta chain is given with its context. These data originate in a study of blood T cell repertoires in COVID-19. Profiled with immunoSEQ multiplex PCR; TCRdb holds only in-frame clones, not every one. The sample shows some 170,000 clones, roughly 84% of them seen only once. The V and J ends lost 2 bases and 2 bases respectively, with 9 bases between them. Germline V gene lookup returns CDR1 GTSNPN and CDR2 SVGIG (reference sequence). The CDR3 has 13 residues. The origin of this receptor is a man between 50 and 59 years old who had recovered from COVID-19. Sequencing was performed on PBMCs or T cells enriched from blood (not recorded which). The chain uses TRBV30 and TRBJ1-2; D may be TRBD1 (5 bases). For the CDR3, the DNA is TGTGCCTGGAGTTCTACAGGAAACTATGGCTACACCTTC. It translates to CAWSSTGNYGYTF.